This TCR beta chain appears in the sequencing data of a study of blood T cells in healthy people across ages. Study results and caveats: Changes in expanded clonotypes were possibly confounded, as the CMV status of donors was unknown.

The second PCR ran roughly 7 to 11 cycles with a sample-barcoded 5' primer and J-beta primers. TCRdb re-derived calls from the 5' RACE reads in MiXCR, one entry per CDR3 protein. In the table there are 1,800,000 or so distinct CDR3 sequences, around 40% of which are singletons. The germline CDR1 and CDR2 sequences are DFQATT and SNEGSKA (reference sequence). The CDR3 length is 11 residues. Trimming removed 2 bases from V and 7 bases from J, with 6 bases in between. As regards this clonotype: Its antigen remains unknown.

The sequence was obtained from a human donor in good health. Sequenced material: blood. The chain carries TRBV20-1 and TRBJ2-1; D is ambiguous. The CDR3 nucleotides read TGCAGTGCTAGACTAGGAAATGAGCAGTTCTTC. This codes for CSARLGNEQFF.